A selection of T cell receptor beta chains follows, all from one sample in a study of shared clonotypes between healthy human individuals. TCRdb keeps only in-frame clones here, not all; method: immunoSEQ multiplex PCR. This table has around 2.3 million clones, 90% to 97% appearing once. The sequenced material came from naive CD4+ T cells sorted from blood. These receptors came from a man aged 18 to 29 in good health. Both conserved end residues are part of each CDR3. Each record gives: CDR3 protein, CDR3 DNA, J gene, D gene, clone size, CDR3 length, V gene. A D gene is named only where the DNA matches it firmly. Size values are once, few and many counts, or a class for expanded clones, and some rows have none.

CASSLDAGPLSF | TGTGCCAGCAGCTTAGATGCAGGCCCACTGAGTTTT | TRBJ1-5 | NA | few | 12 | TRBV7-9
CAWSATTEQYF | TGTGCCTGGAGTGCGACAACTGAGCAGTACTTC | TRBJ2-7 | NA | NA | 11 | TRBV30
CASSPQESSGNTIYF | TGTGCCAGCTCGCCACAGGAGAGCTCTGGAAACACCATATATTTT | TRBJ1-3 | NA | NA | 15 | TRBV18
CASRKGWGTGELFF | TGTGCCAGCAGGAAGGGGTGGGGCACCGGGGAGCTGTTTTTT | TRBJ2-2 | NA | NA | 14 | TRBV6-5
CASSLGTGASTDTQYF | TGTGCCAGCAGCTTGGGTACAGGGGCGAGCACAGATACGCAGTATTTT | TRBJ2-3 | TRBD1 | NA | 16 | TRBV5-4
CASHPGPGGEQFF | TGTGCCAGCCATCCAGGCCCCGGCGGTGAGCAGTTCTTC | TRBJ2-1 | NA | NA | 13 | TRBV6-6
CASRQLTGVTNEKLFF | TGCGCCAGCAGACAACTGACAGGGGTAACTAATGAAAAACTGTTTTTT | TRBJ1-4 | TRBD1 | once | 16 | TRBV4-1
CASRQGPSGGELFF | TGTGCCAGCAGACAGGGACCCTCGGGCGGGGAGCTGTTTTTT | TRBJ2-2 | NA | NA | 14 | TRBV6-6
CASSFWLAGDNEQFF | TGTGCCAGCAGTTTTTGGCTAGCGGGAGACAATGAGCAGTTCTTC | TRBJ2-1 | TRBD2 | NA | 15 | TRBV27
CASSFQRGGQETQYF | TGTGCCAGCAGTTTCCAGCGGGGGGGGCAAGAGACCCAGTACTTC | TRBJ2-5 | TRBD2 | NA | 15 | TRBV27
CASSRMATGDTEAFF | TGTGCCAGCTCACGAATGGCGACAGGGGACACTGAAGCTTTCTTT | TRBJ1-1 | TRBD1 | few | 15 | TRBV18
CASTSSQETQYF | TGTGCCAGCACGTCGTCCCAAGAGACCCAGTACTTC | TRBJ2-5 | NA | NA | 12 | TRBV2
CASSPSSGGITDTQYF | TGTGCCAGCAGTCCCTCTAGCGGGGGGATCACAGATACGCAGTATTTT | TRBJ2-3 | TRBD2 | once | 16 | TRBV2
CASSQTGASGNTIYF | TGCGCCAGCAGCCAAACAGGGGCCTCTGGAAACACCATATATTTT | TRBJ1-3 | TRBD1 | NA | 15 | TRBV4-1
CASSSANGGSAEAFF | TGTGCCAGCAGCTCTGCAAACGGGGGGAGCGCTGAAGCTTTCTTT | TRBJ1-1 | NA | once | 15 | TRBV5-6
CAWHETGGQETQYF | TGTGCCTGGCATGAGACAGGGGGCCAAGAGACCCAGTACTTC | TRBJ2-5 | TRBD1 | once | 14 | TRBV30
CSVDPNTGELFF | TGCAGCGTTGATCCCAACACCGGGGAGCTGTTTTTT | TRBJ2-2 | NA | NA | 12 | TRBV29-1
CASSQGTNLRGTQYF | TGCGCCAGCAGCCAGGGGACCAACCTTAGAGGTACGCAGTATTTT | TRBJ2-3 | NA | NA | 15 | TRBV5-1
CASSYDRDYGYTF | TGTGCCAGCAGTTATGACAGGGACTATGGCTACACCTTC | TRBJ1-2 | TRBD1 | NA | 13 | TRBV6-5
CASSLVYQDAQYF | TGTGCCAGCAGCTTAGTTTATCAGGACGCGCAGTATTTT | TRBJ2-3 | NA | NA | 13 | TRBV7-2
CASREQGAKNIQYF | TGTGCCAGCAGGGAACAGGGGGCCAAAAACATTCAGTACTTC | TRBJ2-4 | TRBD1 | NA | 14 | TRBV6-6
CASSPLRGETQYF | TGTGCCAGCTCACCACTTAGAGGGGAGACCCAGTACTTC | TRBJ2-5 | NA | once | 13 | TRBV18
CASSEFERVSTDTQYF | TGTGCCAGCAGTGAATTTGAGCGGGTGAGCACAGATACGCAGTATTTT | TRBJ2-3 | NA | NA | 16 | TRBV6-1
CASSSKLAGTSGIYEQYF | TGTGCCAGCAGCTCTAAATTGGCCGGGACTAGTGGGATTTACGAGCAGTACTTC | TRBJ2-7 | TRBD2 | NA | 18 | TRBV2
CASSWTADTNTGELFF | TGTGCCAGCAGTTGGACCGCCGATACGAACACCGGGGAGCTGTTTTTT | TRBJ2-2 | NA | NA | 16 | TRBV6-5
CASREGGSYEQYF | TGTGCCAGCAGGGAGGGGGGGTCCTACGAGCAGTACTTC | TRBJ2-7 | NA | once | 13 | TRBV6-6
CASQNTGVTEAFF | TGTGCCAGCCAGAACACAGGGGTTACTGAAGCTTTCTTT | TRBJ1-1 | TRBD1 | NA | 13 | TRBV18
CASSYSDQATYEQYF | TGTGCCAGCAGTTACTCGGACCAGGCCACCTACGAGCAGTACTTC | TRBJ2-7 | NA | NA | 15 | TRBV6-5
CASSRQGTNSPLHF | TGTGCCAGCAGTCGACAGGGGACTAATTCACCCCTCCACTTT | TRBJ1-6 | TRBD1 | NA | 14 | TRBV5-8
CASSRDGSTDTQYF | TGCGCCAGCAGCCGGGACGGTAGCACAGATACGCAGTATTTT | TRBJ2-3 | NA | NA | 14 | TRBV5-1